The 23 T cell receptor beta chains presented below share a single source sample, sequenced in a study of identical twins. Each CDR3 protein is one row after TCRdb ran MiXCR on the 5' RACE reads. The sample holds about 500,000 distinct CDR3 sequences, approximately 14% seen once. The same sample was also used in a study of yellow fever vaccine responses in identical twins.

Specimen: CD4+ T cells sorted from blood. All receptors come from a woman between 18 and 30 years old in good health.

The genes are TRBV12-3 or TRBV12-4 and TRBJ2-6, with a tentative D call TRBD1 (5 bases). The CDR3 is made up of 17 amino acids. V was shortened by 6 bases and J by 0 bases, with 15 bases between the two germline ends. This CDR3 reads CASSPRTPDSGANVLTF. CDR3 coding DNA: TGTGCCAGCAGCCCAAGGACACCCGACTCTGGGGCCAACGTCCTGACTTTC.

The chain has TRBV5-4 and TRBJ2-1; D is possibly TRBD1 or TRBD2 (5 bases each). The CDR3 sequence is 16 residues long. V lost 0 bases and J lost 3, with 13 bases in between. Germline V CDR1 and CDR2: SGHNT, YYREEE (reference sequence). The CDR3 DNA reads TGTGCCAGCAGCTTGGGGCCGGGACGCAACTACAATGAGCAGTTCTTC. Translating gives CASSLGPGRNYNEQFF.

The rearrangement uses TRBV7-2 and TRBJ1-5; a possible D gene is TRBD1 (6 bases). Trimming shortened V by 4 bases and J by 4 bases, and 20 bases separated the two germline ends. This CDR3 has 17 residues. The germline V gene encodes CDR1 SGHTA and CDR2 FQGNSA. Here the CDR3 reads CASSSPTGKGANQPQHF. DNA of the CDR3: TGTGCCAGCAGCTCTCCAACAGGGAAAGGAGCGAATCAGCCCCAGCATTTT.

The sample holds many counts of this clonotype. This chain connects TRBV5-1 to TRBJ2-2, with 10 bases fitting TRBD1. V lost 0 bases and J lost 9; bases outside the gene matches: 5. This CDR3 has 15 residues. Germline V lookup: CDR1 SGHRS, CDR2 YFSETQ. The CDR3 nucleotides read TGCGCCAGCAGCTTGGCGAAGACAGGGGGCCGGGAGCTGTTTTTT. The encoded protein is CASSLAKTGGRELFF.

The rearrangement uses TRBV18 and TRBJ2-3; D might be TRBD1 or TRBD2, each matching 5 bases. V was clipped by 1 base and J by 6 bases, with 8 bases between them. Germline lookup yields CDR1 KGHSH and CDR2 LQKENI. This CDR3 comprises 13 residues. CDR3 in amino acids: CASSPLGDDTQYF. The DNA of the CDR3 is TGTGCCAGCTCACCACTTGGGGACGATACGCAGTATTTT.

This clonotype was observed a few times. V usage is TRBV12-3 or TRBV12-4 and J usage is TRBJ2-1, with 8 bases aligning to TRBD2. This CDR3 is built from 16 residues. V shed 5 bases, J shed 8 bases, and the junction held 14 bases outside the gene matches. CDR3 nucleotide sequence: TGTGCCAGCAGTGCCCTCGGGGGGGGGGTAAGGCATGAGCAGTTCTTC. Residues: CASSALGGGVRHEQFF.

The table lists this clonotype with a few counts. The chain recombines TRBV12-3 or TRBV12-4 with TRBJ2-1; possibly TRBD2 for D (5 bases). Trimming pared 8 bases from V and 4 bases from J, leaving 21 bases between. The CDR3 sequence is 16 residues long. The CDR3 spells CASSLWGQSGYNEQFF. Here the CDR3 DNA reads TGTGCCAGCTCATTGTGGGGTCAATCGGGGTACAATGAGCAGTTCTTC.

This clonotype was observed a few times. The rearrangement links TRBV5-1 to TRBJ2-5; TRBD1 matches 9 bases. The CDR3 totals 12 residues. CDR1 and CDR2 from the germline V gene are SGHRS and YFSETQ. V shed 7 bases, J shed 2 bases, and the junction held 0 bases outside the gene matches. The CDR3 coding sequence is TGCGCCAGCGGACAGGGGCAAGAGACCCAGTACTTC. It is translated as CASGQGQETQYF.

This clonotype was detected ten times or more. This sequence joins TRBV5-1 and TRBJ1-1; D is uncertain. Germline assignment: CDR1 SGHRS and CDR2 YFSETQ. Trimming left V 5 bases short and J 4 bases short, with 12 bases between. CDR3 length: 13 amino acids. For the CDR3, the DNA is TGCGCCAGCAGTGGCGGGTTGGTCACTGAAGCTTTCTTT. This codes for CASSGGLVTEAFF.

CDR3 sequence: CASSLSSGAYNEQFF. The CDR3 DNA reads as TGTGCCAGCAGTTTATCTAGCGGAGCCTACAATGAGCAGTTCTTC. The chain carries TRBV28 and TRBJ2-1; 7 bases fit TRBD2. This CDR3 is 15 amino acids long. The V segment lost 1 base and the J segment 2 bases; nucleotides outside the gene matches: 2. From germline, CDR1 is MDHEN and CDR2 SYDVKM.

There are a few counts of this clonotype. This rearrangement joins TRBV4-3 to TRBJ2-5, with D tentatively TRBD1 (6 bases). This CDR3 has 14 amino acids. The germline CDR1 and CDR2 sequences are LGHNA and YSLEER. V was shortened by 4 bases and J by 4 bases, with 13 bases between the two germline ends. The CDR3 DNA follows: TGCGCCAGCAGCCCAACCACAGGGAGAGAGACCCAGTACTTC. Residues: CASSPTTGRETQYF.

The chain couples TRBV6-2 or TRBV6-3 to TRBJ1-2, with D possibly TRBD1 on 5 matching bases. CDR3 length equals 13 residues. The ends were cut back, 5 bases at V and 2 bases at J, with 9 bases in the middle. The V gene's germline CDR1 is MNHEY and CDR2 SVGEGT. The CDR3 DNA reads as TGTGCCAGCAGTCGACAGAAAAACTATGGCTACACCTTC. Encoded protein: CASSRQKNYGYTF.

This clonotype was found a few times. The chain's CDR3 is CAISGGQTNDQPQHF. CDR3 coding DNA: TGTGCCATCAGTGGTGGACAGACCAACGATCAGCCCCAGCATTTT. V is TRBV10-3 and J is TRBJ1-5; D may be TRBD1 (6 bases). Germline V gene data show CDR1 as ENHRY and CDR2 as SYGVKD. The CDR3 runs 15 residues. Trimming took 4 bases from V and 5 from J, leaving 15 bases between them.

The genes are TRBV11-2 and TRBJ2-2; 8 positions agree with TRBD1. The junction had 8 bases not matched to a gene; V was cut back by 5 bases and J by 6 bases. CDR3 length: 15 amino acids. CDR1 SGHAT and CDR2 FQNNGV come from the germline V gene. The CDR3 reads CASSTGNRGSGELFF. In nucleotides, the CDR3 is TGTGCCAGCAGCACGGGCAACAGGGGGTCCGGGGAGCTGTTTTTT.

With regard to this clonotype: This CDR3 fails to terminate in the conserved phenylalanine or tryptophan, so it likely reflects a read error. The CDR3 bases are TGTGCCAGCAGCTTAGCTTCCGGGGTATCCTACGAGCAGTACTAC. Amino acids: CASSLASGVSYEQYY. This chain links TRBV7-2 with TRBJ2-7; possibly TRBD2 for D (5 bases). CDR1 and CDR2 from the germline V gene are SGHTA and FQGNSA. This CDR3 is built from 15 residues. The V and J ends lost 0 bases and 1 base respectively, with 10 bases between them.

This clonotype was observed a handful of times. This sequence joins TRBV12-5 and TRBJ2-2, with 8 nucleotides matching TRBD2. Germline CDR1 and CDR2: LGHNT and FRNRAP. J gave up 6 bases and V 1 base, and 7 bases lay outside the gene matches. This CDR3 comprises 16 residues. CDR3: CASGLDGTRGPGELFF. DNA for the CDR3: TGTGCTAGTGGTTTGGACGGGACTAGGGGTCCCGGGGAGCTGTTTTTT. Filled out from reference TRBV12-5 and TRBJ2-2, the complete variable domain reads DARVTQTPRHKVTEMGQEVTMRCQPILGHNTVFWYRQTMMQGLELLAYFRNRAPLDDSGMPKDRFSAEMPDATLATLKIQPSEPRDSAVYFCASGLDGTRGPGELFFGEGSRLTVL.

The CDR3: CASSVEDRVYGELFF. DNA of the CDR3: TGTGCCAGCAGCGTGGAAGACAGGGTTTACGGGGAGCTGTTTTTT. J is TRBJ2-2 and V is TRBV7-9, with 7 bases lining up with TRBD1. The V segment lost 5 bases and the J segment 7 bases; nucleotides outside the gene matches: 10. CDR3 length: 15 residues. Germline values: CDR1 SEHNR, CDR2 FQNEAQ (reference sequence).

The chain recombines TRBV6-1 with TRBJ1-1, with TRBD1 matching over 10 bases. The length of the CDR3 is 14 residues. J gave up 5 bases and V 5 bases, and 5 bases lay outside the gene matches. Germline V lookup: CDR1 MNHNS, CDR2 SASEGT. The CDR3 sequence: CASSLGTGVTEAFF. CDR3 DNA sequence: TGTGCCAGCAGTCTCGGGACAGGGGTTACTGAAGCTTTCTTT.

The CDR3 DNA is TGCAGCGTTGAAGGGGGCGTAGGCTACGAGCAGTACTTC. As protein: CSVEGGVGYEQYF. J is TRBJ2-7 and V is TRBV29-1; the D gene is possibly TRBD1 (5 bases). Per the germline V gene, CDR1 is SQVTM and CDR2 is ANQGSEA. Trimming took 1 base from V and 3 from J, leaving 10 bases between them. The CDR3 sequence is 13 residues long.

The table lists this clonotype with a count of one. The chain employs TRBV11-3 and TRBJ2-5; TRBD2 is a possible D gene (5 bases). This CDR3 spans 13 amino acids. In germline, CDR1 is SGHNT, CDR2 YENEEA. Trimming pared 5 bases from V and 9 bases from J, leaving 16 bases between. The CDR3 loop is CASSADQSGAQYF. CDR3 DNA sequence: TGTGCCAGCAGCGCGGACCAGTCCGGGGCCCAGTACTTC.

Only a few counts were recorded for this clonotype. The rearrangement joins TRBV6-2 or TRBV6-3 to TRBJ1-6, with 7 bases matching TRBD1. CDR3 length: 16 residues. The trim removed 2 bases at V and 8 bases at J, leaving 9 bases unmatched. CDR1 and CDR2 from the germline V gene are MNHEY and SVGEGT. CDR3 amino acids: CASSYDTGTAHSPLHF. Written as DNA, the CDR3 is TGTGCCAGCAGTTACGATACCGGGACAGCCCATTCACCCCTCCACTTT.

The rearrangement links TRBV5-1 to TRBJ2-5; TRBD1 or TRBD2 may be the D gene (5 bases each). Trimming removed 4 bases from V and 3 bases from J, with 10 bases in between. The CDR3 has 13 residues. Germline values: CDR1 SGHRS, CDR2 YFSETQ. The CDR3 here is CASSGGPKETQYF. The CDR3 coding sequence is TGCGCCAGCAGCGGGGGACCGAAAGAGACCCAGTACTTC. The whole variable domain, filled in from reference TRBV5-1 and TRBJ2-5, reads KAGVTQTPRYLIKTRGQQVTLSCSPISGHRSVSWYQQTPGQGLQFLFEYFSETQRNKGNFPGRFSGRQFSNSRSEMNVSTLELGDSALYLCASSGGPKETQYFGPGTRLLVL.

The chain recombines TRBV2 with TRBJ2-1, with a tentative D call TRBD2 (7 bases). The length of the CDR3 is 18 residues. V lost 6 bases, J lost 5 bases, and 26 bases lay in between. The germline CDR1 and CDR2 sequences are SNHLY and FYNNEI. This CDR3 reads CASREKPGPNGGHNEQFF. CDR3 bases: TGTGCCAGCAGGGAAAAACCGGGACCAAACGGGGGGCACAATGAGCAGTTCTTC.